The present T cell receptor beta chain was sequenced within a study of control samples from healthy donors and cancer patients (dated by TCRdb to between 2020 and 2021). Counted from cysteine to phenylalanine, this CDR3 has 16 amino acids. Of the read, only the CDR3 DNA is kept; its 48 bases are in frame from base 1. From V the trimming removes 7 bases and from J it removes 5 bases, while the gene matches leave 11 bases of the junction unaccounted for. CDR1 and CDR2 are read off the germline V gene as SNHLY and FYNNEI. The library was built by means of the immunoSEQ multiplex PCR assay. Not all clones reach the TCRdb copy of this immuneACCESS table, which keeps in-frame sequences only. Checked studies attribute under half of the gap to unresolved V genes and leave the rest unexplained. A total of fewer than 200,000 clones appear in this sample, 90% to 95% of them only once. The ten largest clones represent approximately 1.4% of the sample.

This clone was seen a few times. The specificity of this receptor is unknown. Within one base of it there is no much larger clone, and no base qualities were kept. The clonotype was recovered from a man younger than 40 in good health. This chain joins TRBV2 to TRBJ2-1; 10 bases in the middle match TRBD2. Specimen: blood. The DNA is as follows: TGTGCCAGCAAACTAGGACTAGCGGCTACAAACAATGAGCAGTTCTTC. Its product reads: CASKLGLAATNNEQFF.